The entry below gives a single T cell receptor beta chain sequence along with its context. The antigen remains undetermined. Trimming took off 7 bases at V and 1 base at J, with 7 bases between the two ends. The CDR3 extends over 13 amino acids. CDR1 is WSHSY, CDR2 SAAADI, per germline. This record comes from a study of a mutant IDH1 vaccine in newly diagnosed glioma. General study points: Apparently unrelated to pseudoprogression were changes in the top peripheral T cell clonotypes.

Specified time point: week 23, last vaccination. Every vaccination contained 300 ug of the mutant IDH1 20-mer peptide and was paired with topical imiquimod. TCRdb keeps only in-frame clones here, not all; method: immunoSEQ multiplex PCR. The sample lists over 40,000 clones; 78% were seen once. The chain joins TRBV10-2 to TRBJ2-2; D possibly corresponds to TRBD2 (5 bases). The sequence came from a woman between 40 and 50 years old with glioma. Some clones in this sample may be carry-over from other donors' samples. Sequencing used PBMCs, obtained from a glioma patient whose treatment included an IDH1 peptide vaccine. The chain's CDR3 is CASTGVNTGELFF. For the CDR3, the DNA is TGCGCCAGCACCGGGGTGAACACCGGGGAGCTGTTTTTT.